A single sample is the source of the 30 T cell receptor beta chains below, sequenced in a study of Tregs in tolerant kidney transplant recipients. Clones were sequenced by immunoSEQ multiplex PCR, and TCRdb holds only the in-frame ones, with some missing. The sample records around 78,000 clones, roughly 90% being singletons. The specimen was Tregs from blood, collected before the transplant. These receptors came from a human donor who received a combined kidney and bone marrow transplant.

The rearrangement uses TRBV7-9 and TRBJ2-7; TRBD1 might be the D (5 bases). The CDR3 is 17 residues long. With 0 bases removed from V and 0 bases from J, the gap between germline ends came to 15 bases. Germline CDR1 and CDR2: SEHNR and FQNEAQ (reference sequence). CDR3 nucleotides: TGTGCCAGCAGCTTAGCGCCGTCCTCTAGGGGCTCCTACGAGCAGTACTTC. Translating gives CASSLAPSSRGSYEQYF.

The genes are TRBV18 and TRBJ2-2; 9 bases agree with TRBD2. With V trimmed by 3 bases and J by 7 bases, 6 bases remained unmatched. Germline V gene data show CDR1 as KGHSH and CDR2 as LQKENI. The CDR3 has 15 residues. The CDR3 here is CASSPGLAEIGELFF. CDR3 DNA: TGTGCCAGCTCACCGGGACTAGCCGAAATCGGGGAGCTGTTTTTT.

The chain uses TRBV25-1 and TRBJ2-5; D call uncertain. The CDR3 covers 15 residues. Trimming shortened V by 5 bases and J by 3 bases, and 16 bases separated the two germline ends. Germline V gene lookup returns CDR1 MGHDK and CDR2 SYGVNS. The CDR3 spells CASSPRGRTEETQYF. In DNA, the CDR3 is TGTGCCAGCAGTCCCCGAGGCCGGACGGAAGAGACCCAGTACTTC.

The V call is TRBV8-2, the J call TRBJ2-6; the tabulated D call, TRBD1, remains unverified against the DNA. TRBV8-2 is an annotated pseudogene. The CDR3 has 17 amino acids. DNA of the CDR3: TGTGGCATCGATCGCAAGATAACACAAAGTCGGGCCAACGTCCTGACTTTC. Residues: CGIDRKITQSRANVLTF.

The chain has TRBV6-1 and TRBJ2-7; TRBD1 matches at 9 bases. The germline V gene encodes CDR1 MNHNS and CDR2 SASEGT. J lost 0 bases, V lost 5 bases, and 2 bases had no gene match. This CDR3 region has 14 residues. The CDR3 spells CASSLDRGSYEQYF. CDR3 sequence (DNA): TGTGCCAGCAGTTTGGACAGGGGCTCCTACGAGCAGTACTTC.

The chain uses TRBV7-2 and TRBJ1-5; TRBD1 is a possible D gene (5 bases). The CDR3 consists of 15 residues. The germline gives CDR1 SGHTA, CDR2 FQGNSA. V was trimmed by 4 bases and J by 3 bases, leaving 13 bases between them. The CDR3 DNA sequence: TGTGCCAGCAGCTATAGCGGGGCCAACAATCAGCCCCAGCATTTT. This sequence encodes CASSYSGANNQPQHF.

The chain joins TRBV6-5 to TRBJ2-5; D unresolved. The CDR3 consists of 14 residues. With 0 bases removed from V and 5 bases from J, the gap between germline ends came to 10 bases. The germline CDR1 and CDR2 sequences are MNHEY and SVGAGI. This CDR3 reads CASSYSGVRETQYF. The CDR3 region has the DNA TGTGCCAGCAGTTACTCTGGAGTCAGGGAGACCCAGTACTTC.

The chain uses TRBV30 and TRBJ1-2; 8 nucleotides align to TRBD1. Trimming removed 2 bases from V and 7 bases from J; junction bases left unmatched: 6. Germline-derived CDR1 and CDR2 are GTSNPN and SVGIG (reference sequence). This CDR3 comprises 13 residues. The CDR3 nucleotides read TGTGCCTGGAGTCTGCAGGGGGCGTCTGGCTACACCTTC. Protein sequence: CAWSLQGASGYTF. The full variable domain, in which reference TRBV30 and TRBJ1-2 provide the parts outside the CDR3, is SQTIHQWPATLVQPVGSPLSLECTVEGTSNPNLYWYRQAAGRGLQLLFYSVGIGQISSEVPQNLSASRPQDRQFILSSKKLLLSDSGFYLCAWSLQGASGYTFGSGTRLTVV.

This rearrangement joins TRBV18 to TRBJ1-1; the D is unclear. CDR3 size: 15 residues. Deletions cut 0 bases from V and 0 bases from J, with 8 bases between. Germline V gene sequence: CDR1 KGHSH, CDR2 LQKENI. CDR3 protein: CASSPPGNMNTEAFF. CDR3 coding DNA: TGTGCCAGCTCACCACCTGGGAACATGAACACTGAAGCTTTCTTT.

The CDR3 loop is CASTRTSGSSYEQYF. In DNA, the CDR3 is TGTGCCAGCACCCGGACTAGCGGGTCATCCTACGAGCAGTACTTC. V usage is TRBV6-5 and J usage is TRBJ2-7; TRBD2 aligns across 11 bases. Germline V lookup: CDR1 MNHEY, CDR2 SVGAGI. CDR3 length: 15 residues. V shed 7 bases and J 1 base; nucleotides not matched to a gene: 6.

This chain's CDR3 is CASTDEIKLFF. The CDR3 coding sequence is TGTGCCAGCACTGATGAAATAAAACTGTTTTTT. V and J are TRBV2 and TRBJ1-4; D remains ambiguous. V lost 7 bases to trimming and J lost 10 bases, with 10 bases between them. CDR1 is SNHLY, CDR2 FYNNEI, per germline. This CDR3 has 11 residues.

The chain joins TRBV19 to TRBJ2-3; 7 bases are a match to TRBD1. V lost 1 base, J lost 0 bases, and 4 bases stayed unmatched. Germline lookup yields CDR1 LNHDA and CDR2 SQIVND (reference sequence). There are 16 residues in the CDR3. As DNA, the CDR3 is TGTGCCAGTAGTATAGTATGGACAGGCAGCACAGATACGCAGTATTTT. Protein sequence: CASSIVWTGSTDTQYF.

Here the CDR3 DNA reads TGCGCCAGCAGTGAAGGACAATCCGAGCAGTACTTC. This translates into CASSEGQSEQYF. This sequence joins TRBV10-2 and TRBJ2-7, with TRBD1 as a possible D gene (5 bases). The CDR3 totals 12 residues. Trimming left V 3 bases short and J 6 bases short, with 9 bases between. Germline V gives CDR1 WSHSY, CDR2 SAAADI.

The chain joins TRBV18 to TRBJ2-7; no clear D. The CDR3 sequence is 15 residues long. Germline V gene sequence: CDR1 KGHSH, CDR2 LQKENI. Trimming stripped 3 bases from V and 1 base from J, with 13 bases between. The CDR3 coding sequence is TGTGCCAGCTCACCTGATTTCTCGCTTTCCTACGAGCAGTACTTC. Its protein product is CASSPDFSLSYEQYF. Combining the CDR3 with reference TRBV18 and TRBJ2-7 gives the whole variable domain NAGVMQNPRHLVRRRGQEARLRCSPMKGHSHVYWYRQLPEEGLKFMVYLQKENIIDESGMPKERFSAEFPKEGPSILRIQQVVRGDSAAYFCASSPDFSLSYEQYFGPGTRLTVT.

The J gene is TRBJ2-7, the V gene TRBV5-1, with D possibly being TRBD1 (6 bases). V was shortened by 0 bases and J by 4 bases, with 20 bases between the two germline ends. CDR1 is SGHRS and CDR2 is YFSETQ in the germline V gene. The CDR3 has 17 amino acids. The CDR3 sequence is CASSLAPTGLPAYEQYF. The DNA for the CDR3 is TGCGCCAGCAGCTTGGCGCCCACAGGGTTACCTGCTTACGAGCAGTACTTC.

This sequence joins TRBV30 and TRBJ1-5; no reliable D call. This CDR3 has 14 residues. Germline V CDR1 and CDR2: GTSNPN, SVGIG (reference sequence). With 2 bases removed from V and 7 bases from J, the gap between germline ends came to 15 bases. CDR3 protein: CAWSPFGLGQPQHF. The CDR3 DNA reads as TGTGCCTGGAGTCCCTTTGGGCTTGGGCAGCCCCAGCATTTT.

CDR3: CASSRDSLGGYTF. The CDR3 region has the DNA TGTGCCAGCAGTAGGGACTCTCTCGGGGGCTACACCTTC. This chain links TRBV6-1 with TRBJ1-2; possible D gene TRBD1, 5 bases. The V gene's germline CDR1 is MNHNS and CDR2 SASEGT. There are 13 residues in the CDR3. Trimming left V 5 bases short and J 8 bases short, with 15 bases between.

The CDR3 reads CASTLNTGAADTQYF. The CDR3 nucleotides read TGTGCCAGCACCTTAAATACAGGGGCAGCAGATACGCAGTATTTT. V gene TRBV28 combines with J gene TRBJ2-3; 7 bases fit TRBD1. Germline assignment: CDR1 MDHEN and CDR2 SYDVKM. The CDR3 extends over 15 amino acids. Trimming at V came to 7 bases and at J to 4 bases, leaving 11 bases not matched to a gene.

This chain links TRBV5-4 with TRBJ1-4; D is possibly TRBD1 (6 bases). V gave up 3 bases and J gave up 5 bases, with 17 bases separating them. The CDR3 consists of 16 residues. CDR1 and CDR2 from the germline V gene are SGHNT and YYREEE (reference sequence). The CDR3 protein is CASSSLSGAANEKLFF. The CDR3 nucleotides read TGTGCCAGCAGCTCTTTGTCGGGGGCCGCCAATGAAAAACTGTTTTTT.

This clone turned up a few times. The chain joins TRBV28 to TRBJ2-1, with TRBD2 identical over 10 bases. Germline values: CDR1 MDHEN, CDR2 SYDVKM. This CDR3 has 15 residues. With 5 bases clipped from V and 5 bases from J, the junction kept 6 bases outside the gene matches. The CDR3 spells CASSPLAGVNNEQFF. Written as DNA, the CDR3 is TGTGCCAGCAGTCCCCTAGCGGGAGTAAACAATGAGCAGTTCTTC.

A word on this clone: The sample holds other DNA sequences that translate to the same CDR3. J is TRBJ2-7 and V is TRBV7-3; maybe TRBD2 (6 bases). The CDR3 extends over 14 amino acids. CDR1 is SGHTA and CDR2 is FQGTGA in the germline V gene. With 9 bases removed from V and 3 bases from J, the gap between germline ends came to 18 bases. The CDR3 is CASSQDPGSYEQYF. DNA for the CDR3: TGTGCCAGTAGCCAAGATCCCGGGAGCTACGAGCAGTACTTC.

Here the CDR3 reads CASSFRGVEVFYEQYF. The CDR3 DNA sequence: TGTGCCAGCAGTTTTAGGGGGGTCGAGGTATTTTACGAGCAGTACTTC. V gene TRBV28 combines with J gene TRBJ2-7, with D perhaps TRBD1 or TRBD2 (6 bases each). The CDR3 spans 16 residues. V was clipped by 3 bases and J by 4 bases, with 19 bases between them. Germline assignment: CDR1 MDHEN and CDR2 SYDVKM.

The table lists this clone with a count of one. This sequence joins TRBV5-4 and TRBJ1-2; 9 nucleotides align to TRBD1. The trim removed 3 bases at V and 4 bases at J, leaving 4 bases unmatched. The CDR3 runs 14 residues. CDR1 is SGHNT, CDR2 YYREEE, per germline (reference sequence). Written as DNA, the CDR3 is TGTGCCAGCAGCTGGCCGGGACAGGGCTATGGCTACACCTTC. Its protein is CASSWPGQGYGYTF.

The chain couples TRBV5-4 to TRBJ1-1, with 12 bases that match TRBD1. CDR1 SGHNT and CDR2 YYREEE come from the germline V gene (reference sequence). This CDR3 is built from 18 residues. Trimming cost V 5 bases and J 5 bases; bases outside gene matches: 16. The CDR3 DNA reads as TGTGCCAGCAGATTAAGAGGGACAGGGGGCGAAAGGGGGACTGAAGCTTTCTTT. Translating it yields CASRLRGTGGERGTEAFF. Variable domain in full (rest from reference TRBV5-4 and TRBJ1-1): ETGVTQSPTHLIKTRGQQVTLRCSSQSGHNTVSWYQQALGQGPQFIFQYYREEENGRGNFPPRFSGLQFPNYSSELNVNALELDDSALYLCASRLRGTGGERGTEAFFGQGTRLTVV.

This clone is a singleton in its sample. The rearrangement uses TRBV28 and TRBJ1-1, with a possible D match to TRBD1 (6 bases). V shed 3 bases and J shed 9 bases, with 11 bases lying between them. This CDR3 has 12 residues. The germline V gene encodes CDR1 MDHEN and CDR2 SYDVKM. The CDR3 is CASSLDSRKAFF. In DNA, the CDR3 is TGTGCCAGCAGTTTGGACAGTCGGAAAGCTTTCTTT.

This chain uses TRBV6-5 with TRBJ2-3; 11 nucleotides agree with TRBD2. With 5 bases clipped from V and 7 bases from J, the junction kept 8 bases outside the gene matches. CDR1 is MNHEY, CDR2 SVGAGI, per germline. This CDR3 spans 15 amino acids. CDR3 sequence reads: CASSRTSGSVNTQYF. CDR3 bases: TGTGCCAGCAGTCGTACTAGCGGGAGTGTTAATACGCAGTATTTT.

The chain has TRBV27 and TRBJ2-1; a possible D gene is TRBD2 (6 bases). Germline V CDR1 and CDR2: MNHEY, SMNVEV (reference sequence). Trimming pared 5 bases from V and 6 bases from J, leaving 14 bases between. The CDR3 runs to 14 residues. The CDR3 DNA reads TGTGCCAGCAGTCCGCAGAGACTAGGCAATGAGCAGTTCTTC. Protein sequence: CASSPQRLGNEQFF.

The V call is TRBV7-6, the J call TRBJ2-3; 14 nucleotides match TRBD2. The V segment lost 1 base and the J segment 5 bases; nucleotides outside the gene matches: 5. Germline CDR1 reads SGHVS; CDR2 reads FNYEAQ. The CDR3 consists of 17 residues. The CDR3 loop reads CASSLDRLAGGLDTQYF. The CDR3, as DNA: TGTGCCAGCAGCTTAGACAGACTAGCGGGAGGGCTAGATACGCAGTATTTT.

V usage is TRBV27 and J usage is TRBJ2-7, with D possibly being TRBD1 (6 bases). Germline V lookup: CDR1 MNHEY, CDR2 SMNVEV (reference sequence). The CDR3 has 16 residues. V was shortened by 5 bases and J by 0 bases, with 17 bases between the two germline ends. The CDR3 DNA follows: TGTGCCAGCAGTCCAGGGACAAGCCGCATCTCCTACGAGCAGTACTTC. It is translated as CASSPGTSRISYEQYF.

This chain links TRBV12-5 with TRBJ2-5, with D possibly being TRBD1 (7 bases). The germline CDR1 and CDR2 sequences are LGHNT and FRNRAP. The CDR3 is 15 amino acids. V lost 0 bases and J lost 5, with 13 bases in between. The CDR3 nucleotides read TGTGCTAGTGGTTTGGTAACAGGGGCGGGGGAGACCCAGTACTTC. Translated, it gives CASGLVTGAGETQYF.